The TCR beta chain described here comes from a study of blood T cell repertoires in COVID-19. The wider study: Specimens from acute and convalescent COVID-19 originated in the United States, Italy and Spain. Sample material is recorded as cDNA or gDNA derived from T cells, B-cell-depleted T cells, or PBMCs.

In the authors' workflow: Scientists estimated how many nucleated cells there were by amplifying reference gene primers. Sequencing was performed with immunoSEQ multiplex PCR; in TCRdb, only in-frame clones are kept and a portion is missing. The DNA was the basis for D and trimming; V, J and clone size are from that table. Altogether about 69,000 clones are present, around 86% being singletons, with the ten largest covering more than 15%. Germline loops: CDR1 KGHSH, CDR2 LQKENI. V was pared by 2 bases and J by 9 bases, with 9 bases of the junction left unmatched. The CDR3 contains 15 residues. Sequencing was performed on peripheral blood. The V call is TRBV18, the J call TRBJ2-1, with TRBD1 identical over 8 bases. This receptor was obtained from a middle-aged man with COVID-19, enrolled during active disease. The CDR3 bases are TGTGCCAGCTCACCATTCCAACAGGGGGGTTCTGAGCAGTTCTTC. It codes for CASSPFQQGGSEQFF.